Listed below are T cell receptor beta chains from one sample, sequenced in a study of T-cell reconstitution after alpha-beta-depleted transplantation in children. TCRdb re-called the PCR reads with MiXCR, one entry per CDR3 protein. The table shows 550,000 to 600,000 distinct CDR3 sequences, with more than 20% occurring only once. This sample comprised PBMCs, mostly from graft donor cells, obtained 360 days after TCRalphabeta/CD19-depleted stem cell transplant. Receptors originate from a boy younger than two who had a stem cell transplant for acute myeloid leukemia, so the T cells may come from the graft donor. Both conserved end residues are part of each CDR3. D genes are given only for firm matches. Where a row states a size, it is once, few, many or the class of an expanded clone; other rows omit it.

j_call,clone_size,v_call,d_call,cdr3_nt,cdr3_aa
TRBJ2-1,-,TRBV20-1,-,TGCAGTGCTAGAAGTTTGGTCGGTGAGCAGTTCTTC,CSARSLVGEQFF
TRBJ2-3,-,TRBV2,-,TGTGCCCGGCGAGGGAACACAGATACGCAGTATTTT,CARRGNTDTQYF
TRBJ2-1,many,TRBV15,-,TGTGCCACCAGCAGAGATGGAATGAACCATGAGCAGTTCTTC,CATSRDGMNHEQFF
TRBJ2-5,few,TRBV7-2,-,TGTGCCAGCAGCTTAGCGTGGGGGTGGGAGACCCAGTACTTC,CASSLAWGWETQYF
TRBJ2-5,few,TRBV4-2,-,TGTGCCAGCAGCCAGGACACCACAGGGTCCGTGACCCAGTACTTC,CASSQDTTGSVTQYF
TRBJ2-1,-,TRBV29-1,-,TGCAGCGTCGAGGGGGGAGTAGATAATGAGCAGTTCTTC,CSVEGGVDNEQFF
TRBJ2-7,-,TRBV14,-,TGTGCCAGCAGCCTCGGGAGAACAGGAGGAGACGAGCAGTACTTC,CASSLGRTGGDEQYF
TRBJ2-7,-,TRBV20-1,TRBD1,TGCAGTGCTAGAGATCAAACAGGGGGTATCGGCTACGAGCAGTACTTC,CSARDQTGGIGYEQYF
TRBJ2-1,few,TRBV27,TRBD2,TGTGCCAGTTTCCAGAGCGGGGTTCCCTACAATGAGCAGTTCTTC,CASFQSGVPYNEQFF
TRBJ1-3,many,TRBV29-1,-,TGCAGCACCCTGGGGAGGGACGGTGGAAACACCATATATTTT,CSTLGRDGGNTIYF
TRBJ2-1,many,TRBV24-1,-,TGTGCCACCAGTGATCCGGCCCAACACGATGAGCAGTTCTTC,CATSDPAQHDEQFF
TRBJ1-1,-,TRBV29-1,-,TGCAGCGTTGACCGCAAGGGGGACACTGAAGCTTTCTTT,CSVDRKGDTEAFF
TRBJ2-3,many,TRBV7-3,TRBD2,TGTGCCAGCAGCCTGGGACTAGCGGGGGCCACAGATACGCAGTATTTT,CASSLGLAGATDTQYF
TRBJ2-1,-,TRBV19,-,TGTGCCAGTAGTACTCGGGACGCTCAGTTCTTC,CASSTRDAQFF
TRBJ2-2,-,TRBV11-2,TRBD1,TGTGCCAGCAGCGGGGGACAGCGTAACACCGGGGAGCTGTTTTTT,CASSGGQRNTGELFF
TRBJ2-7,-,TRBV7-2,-,TGTGCCAGCAGCTTAGAGGGGAGAGGCCTCTACTACGAGCAGTACTTC,CASSLEGRGLYYEQYF
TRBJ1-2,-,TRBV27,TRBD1,TGTGCCAGCAGTTCATCAGGGGGCACGGGAATGCGCTACACCTTC,CASSSSGGTGMRYTF
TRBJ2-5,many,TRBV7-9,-,TGTGCCAGCAGCTTAGCGCTTCAGAGTTTCCAAGAGACCCAGTACTTC,CASSLALQSFQETQYF
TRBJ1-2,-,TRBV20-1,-,TGCAGTGCTAGAGAGGGCAGGGCCGGCTATGGCTACACCTTC,CSAREGRAGYGYTF
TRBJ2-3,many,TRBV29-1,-,TGCAGCGTTGAAGGACTCACAACAGATACGCAGTATTTT,CSVEGLTTDTQYF
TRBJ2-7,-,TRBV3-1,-,TGTGCCAGCAGCCCTAGACTTCAGGGGGGCAGGGCCGAGCAGTACTTC,CASSPRLQGGRAEQYF
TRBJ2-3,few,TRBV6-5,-,TGTGCCAGCAGTTACGGCAGCACAGATACGCAGTATTTT,CASSYGSTDTQYF
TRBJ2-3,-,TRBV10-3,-,TGTGCCATCGGAGGGCCAGATACGCAGTATTTT,CAIGGPDTQYF
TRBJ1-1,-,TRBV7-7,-,TGTGCCAGCAGCCTAGCCCTTGGGGGACAAGCTTTCTTT,CASSLALGGQAFF
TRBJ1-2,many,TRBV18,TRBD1,TGTGCCAGCTCACCCCTTCAGACAGGGCCGAACTATGGCTACACCTTC,CASSPLQTGPNYGYTF
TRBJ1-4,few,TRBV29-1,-,TGCAGCGCCCGGGGGGCCGATGAAAAACTGTTTTTT,CSARGADEKLFF
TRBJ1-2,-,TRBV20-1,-,TGCAGTGCTAGCGAGGATACCTATGGCTACACCTTC,CSASEDTYGYTF
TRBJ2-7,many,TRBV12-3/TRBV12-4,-,TGTGCCAGCAGCATCAGGGACCCTCACTCCTACGAGCAGTACTTC,CASSIRDPHSYEQYF
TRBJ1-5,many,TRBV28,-,TGTGCCAGCAGTTTAGGCTGGGGAATGGGGAGCAATCAGCCCCAGCATTTT,CASSLGWGMGSNQPQHF
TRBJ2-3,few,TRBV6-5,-,TGTGCCAGCAGTTTAAGATCGGCCGGCACAGATACGCAGTATTTT,CASSLRSAGTDTQYF
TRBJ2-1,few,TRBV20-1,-,TGCAGTGCTAGGATCCAGGGGGGGTATGAGCAGTTCTTC,CSARIQGGYEQFF
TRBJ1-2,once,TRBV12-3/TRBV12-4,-,TGTGCCAGCAGTGGCTTGGGGGGTACCTATGGCTACACCTTC,CASSGLGGTYGYTF
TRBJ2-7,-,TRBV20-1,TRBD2,TGCAGTGCTAGGTCTGCTAGCGGAAACTACGAGCAGTACTTC,CSARSASGNYEQYF
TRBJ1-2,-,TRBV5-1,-,TGCGCCAGCAGCTTGAACGGGATCCCCGGCGGCTATGGCTACACCTTC,CASSLNGIPGGYGYTF
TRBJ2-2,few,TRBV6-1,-,TGTGCCAGCGGGTCTGAAGCGAACACCGGGGAGCTGTTTTTT,CASGSEANTGELFF
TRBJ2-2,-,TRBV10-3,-,TGTGCCATCAGTAGGACAGCCCCCCTCGGCCTTCGAGGCACCGGGGAGCTGTTTTTT,CAISRTAPLGLRGTGELFF
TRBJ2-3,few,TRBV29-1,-,TGCAGCGTTGAGGGATTGGGGCAGGGGAGGGCAGATACGCAGTATTTT,CSVEGLGQGRADTQYF
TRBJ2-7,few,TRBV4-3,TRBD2,TGCGCCAGCAGCCAGGAAGCGGGGGAAATGTACGAGCAGTACTTC,CASSQEAGEMYEQYF
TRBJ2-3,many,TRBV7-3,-,TGTGCCAGCAGCTTATTTGGGACCGCTGGCCCAGATACGCAGTATTTT,CASSLFGTAGPDTQYF
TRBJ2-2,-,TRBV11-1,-,TGTGCCAGCAGCTTAAGTAGGAGACGAGAGCTGTTTTTT,CASSLSRRRELFF
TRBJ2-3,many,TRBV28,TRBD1,TGTGCCAGCAGTTCTGCGACAGGGGGCAATGGGGATACGCAGTATTTT,CASSSATGGNGDTQYF
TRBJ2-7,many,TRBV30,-,TGTGCCTGGAGTGTACTGGGGAGAGGACCCAACTACGAGCAGTACTTC,CAWSVLGRGPNYEQYF
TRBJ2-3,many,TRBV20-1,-,TGCAGTGCTTCCCCGGGACTCTTAGATACGCAGTATTTT,CSASPGLLDTQYF